This passage covers 17 T cell receptor beta chains from one sample sequenced in a study of blood T cell repertoires in COVID-19. Some clones are missing from TCRdb's copy, which holds only in-frame ones; the method was immunoSEQ multiplex PCR. The sample yields about 240,000 clones, 80% to 85% seen once. What was sequenced was peripheral blood. The receptors originated from a woman aged 55-69 years with active or convalescent COVID-19.

The rearrangement links TRBV15 to TRBJ2-3; tentatively, D is TRBD2 (6 bases). There are 17 residues in the CDR3. Deletions cut 2 bases from V and 0 bases from J, with 15 bases between. Germline V lookup: CDR1 LNHNV, CDR2 YYDKDF (reference sequence). The CDR3 region is CATSRPRGTTSTDTQYF. The CDR3 DNA is TGTGCCACCAGCAGACCTCGGGGGACCACTAGCACAGATACGCAGTATTTT.

On this clone: This sequence may be a read error, since a much larger clone differs from it by one base. The chain uses TRBV6-1 and TRBJ1-5; D call uncertain. This CDR3 is built from 12 residues. Trimming cost V 7 bases and J 0 bases, with 4 bases left between them. Germline V gene data show CDR1 as MNHNS and CDR2 as SASEGT. As DNA, the CDR3 is TGTGCCAGCACCCATAGCAATCAGCCCCAGCATTTT. It specifies CASTHSNQPQHF.

This chain uses TRBV29-1 with TRBJ1-2, with a weak D call TRBD1 (5 bases). The CDR3 covers 12 residues. CDR1 SQVTM and CDR2 ANQGSEA come from the germline V gene. V was cut by 6 bases and J by 7 bases, with 15 bases left in between. The CDR3 loop is CSVHPTGGGYTF. Here the CDR3 DNA reads TGCAGCGTCCACCCGACGGGGGGTGGCTACACCTTC.

The chain links TRBV7-2 to TRBJ1-1, with no clear D. The CDR3 length is 14 residues. In germline, CDR1 is SGHTA, CDR2 FQGNSA. The V end lost 1 base, the J end lost 5 bases, and 11 bases lay between the germline ends. The CDR3 DNA reads TGTGCCAGCAGCTTAGGGGAGAGAAGAACTGAAGCTTTCTTT. Protein sequence: CASSLGERRTEAFF. Combining the CDR3 with reference TRBV7-2 and TRBJ1-1 gives the whole variable domain GAGVSQSPSNKVTEKGKDVELRCDPISGHTALYWYRQSLGQGLEFLIYFQGNSAPDKSGLPSDRFSAERTGGSVSTLTIQRTQQEDSAVYLCASSLGERRTEAFFGQGTRLTVV.

This chain uses TRBV2 with TRBJ2-3; 11 nucleotides line up with TRBD2. V shed 8 bases, J shed 6 bases, and the junction held 10 bases outside the gene matches. This CDR3 contains 15 residues. Looked up from germline, CDR1 is SNHLY and CDR2 is FYNNEI. CDR3: CASQTLAGVRDTQYF. CDR3 in DNA: TGTGCCAGCCAGACACTAGCGGGGGTTCGGGATACGCAGTATTTT.

The chain couples TRBV27 to TRBJ2-7; D may be TRBD2 (6 bases). Germline CDR1 MNHEY, CDR2 SMNVEV (reference sequence). This CDR3 contains 18 residues. Trimming left V 0 bases short and J 0 bases short, with 18 bases between. The CDR3 DNA sequence: TGTGCCAGCAGTTTATCATCTTACGTCGGGGGAAGCTCCTACGAGCAGTACTTC. The encoded protein is CASSLSSYVGGSSYEQYF.

The chain joins TRBV5-1 to TRBJ1-1; 7 bases agree with TRBD1. The CDR3 loop spans 16 amino acids. Germline lookup yields CDR1 SGHRS and CDR2 YFSETQ. V lost 3 bases and J lost 1; bases outside the gene matches: 9. In DNA form, the CDR3 reads TGCGCCAGCAGCTCGGTGGCGGGACAGACGAACACTGAAGCTTTCTTT. It is translated as CASSSVAGQTNTEAFF. Drawing the rest from reference TRBV5-1 and TRBJ1-1, the complete variable domain is KAGVTQTPRYLIKTRGQQVTLSCSPISGHRSVSWYQQTPGQGLQFLFEYFSETQRNKGNFPGRFSGRQFSNSRSEMNVSTLELGDSALYLCASSSVAGQTNTEAFFGQGTRLTVV.

The V gene is TRBV19, the J gene TRBJ2-7, with D perhaps matching TRBD1 (6 bases). Germline CDR1 is LNHDA and CDR2 is SQIVND (reference sequence). CDR3 length: 13 amino acids. V was cut by 3 bases and J by 3 bases, with 9 bases left in between. Written as DNA, the CDR3 is TGTGCCAGTAGTATCACACAGGGCTACGAGCAGTACTTC. This codes for CASSITQGYEQYF.

The genes are TRBV18 and TRBJ2-7, with 11 bases matching TRBD1. The ends lost 2 bases at V and 4 bases at J; junction bases unmatched: 1. The CDR3 spans 14 residues. The V gene's germline CDR1 is KGHSH and CDR2 LQKENI. CDR3 in DNA: TGTGCCAGCTCACCAGGGGACAGGGGGTACGAGCAGTACTTC. It is translated as CASSPGDRGYEQYF.

The V and J genes are TRBV5-6 and TRBJ2-6, with D possibly TRBD2 on 6 matching bases. The CDR3 extends over 15 amino acids. Deletions cut 5 bases from V and 1 base from J, with 10 bases between. The germline V gene encodes CDR1 SGHDT and CDR2 YYEEEE. CDR3: CASRRAGSGANVLTF. The DNA of the CDR3 is TGTGCCAGCAGGAGAGCGGGTTCTGGGGCCAACGTCCTGACTTTC.

This clone was observed a few times. The chain combines TRBV2 with TRBJ1-2; 7 bases are a match to TRBD1. The CDR3 runs to 14 residues. Germline CDR1 reads SNHLY; CDR2 reads FYNNEI. With V trimmed by 6 bases and J by 4 bases, 8 bases remained unmatched. In nucleotides, the CDR3 is TGTGCCAGCAGCACGACAGGGCTAGGCTATGGCTACACCTTC. This translates into CASSTTGLGYGYTF.

The chain uses TRBV6-5 and TRBJ1-5; 12 nucleotides agree with TRBD1. The length of the CDR3 is 15 residues. The V gene's germline CDR1 is MNHEY and CDR2 SVGAGI. V was clipped by 11 bases and J by 2 bases; unmatched bases: 7. CDR3 loop: CAGGTGGAGNQPQHF. The DNA of the CDR3 is TGTGCCGGCGGGACAGGGGGCGCCGGCAATCAGCCCCAGCATTTT.

In this sample, this clone turned up a few times. The rearrangement uses TRBV15 and TRBJ2-5; no definite D call. The CDR3 has 13 amino acids. Germline V gene sequence: CDR1 LNHNV, CDR2 YYDKDF (reference sequence). V lost 0 bases, J lost 2 bases, and 4 bases lay in between. CDR3: CATSRDPQETQYF. The CDR3 coding sequence is TGTGCCACCAGCAGAGATCCGCAAGAGACCCAGTACTTC.

The J gene is TRBJ2-2, the V gene TRBV7-9; D is unresolved. V gave up 4 bases and J gave up 0 bases, with 12 bases separating them. Germline V gives CDR1 SEHNR, CDR2 FQNEAQ (reference sequence). The CDR3 extends over 16 amino acids. The CDR3 bases are TGTGCCAGCAGCTCGACCCCCAGCGCGAACACCGGGGAGCTGTTTTTT. Amino acids: CASSSTPSANTGELFF.

V gene TRBV9 combines with J gene TRBJ1-3, with D tentatively TRBD1 (5 bases). The germline gives CDR1 SGDLS, CDR2 YYNGEE. The CDR3 contains 15 residues. V shed 0 bases and J shed 3 bases, with 10 bases lying between them. The CDR3 DNA sequence: TGTGCCAGCAGCGTAGCTGGGGGAGGTGGAAACACCATATATTTT. Translation: CASSVAGGGGNTIYF.

V and J are TRBV7-9 and TRBJ1-1; weak D call: TRBD1 (5 bases). Germline assignment: CDR1 SEHNR and CDR2 FQNEAQ (reference sequence). V was pared by 8 bases and J by 3 bases, with 10 bases between. This CDR3 contains 12 residues. The CDR3 is CASGGWDTEAFF. DNA of the CDR3: TGTGCCAGCGGGGGGTGGGACACTGAAGCTTTCTTT. The full variable domain, in which reference TRBV7-9 and TRBJ1-1 provide the parts outside the CDR3, is DTGVSQNPRHKITKRGQNVTFRCDPISEHNRLYWYRQTLGQGPEFLTYFQNEAQLEKSRLLSDRFSAERPKGSFSTLEIQRTEQGDSAMYLCASGGWDTEAFFGQGTRLTVV.

The chain employs TRBV7-8 and TRBJ2-5; 8 bases match TRBD1. The CDR3 is 13 amino acids. V dropped 4 bases and J dropped 4; count of bases not matched to a gene: 2. Per germline, CDR1 SGHVS and CDR2 FQNEAQ. The CDR3 DNA follows: TGTGCCAGCAGCTCTGGACAGGGAGAGACCCAGTACTTC. This codes for CASSSGQGETQYF.